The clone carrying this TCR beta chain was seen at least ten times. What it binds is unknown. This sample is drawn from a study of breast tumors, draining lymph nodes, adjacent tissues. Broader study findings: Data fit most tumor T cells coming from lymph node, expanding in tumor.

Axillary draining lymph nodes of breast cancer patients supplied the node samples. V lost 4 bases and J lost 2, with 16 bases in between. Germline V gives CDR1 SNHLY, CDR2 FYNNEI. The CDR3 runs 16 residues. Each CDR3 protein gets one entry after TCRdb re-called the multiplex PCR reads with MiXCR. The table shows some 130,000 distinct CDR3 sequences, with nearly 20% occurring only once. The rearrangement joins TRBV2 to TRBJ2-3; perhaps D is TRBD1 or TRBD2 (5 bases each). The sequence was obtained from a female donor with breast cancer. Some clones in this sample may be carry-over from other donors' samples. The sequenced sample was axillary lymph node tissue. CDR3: CASSGGPTPSTDTQYF. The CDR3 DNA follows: TGTGCCAGCAGTGGGGGACCTACCCCCTCCACAGATACGCAGTATTTT.